The 30 T cell receptor beta chains below come from one sample, sequenced in a study of vaccination effects on CD4 cells after COVID-19. Their antigens are not known. Clones were sequenced by immunoSEQ multiplex PCR, and TCRdb holds only the in-frame ones, with some missing. This repertoire shows approximately 83,000 clones, over 75% found once; its top ten account for roughly 1.2%. Pools of viral peptides were used by the ViraFEST assay to expand antigen-specific CD4+ T cells ahead of sequencing. Isolating CD4+ T cells followed more than eight days of culture. Either the BNT162b2 or mRNA-1273 vaccine was given to participants in two doses. This material consisted of CD4+ T cells from PBMCs cultured with HCoV-OC43 spike peptides, taken after COVID-19 vaccination. Stated subset: HCoV-OC43 spike overlapping peptide pool stimulation. These TCRs come from a human donor who received a COVID-19 vaccine.

The V gene is TRBV24-1, the J gene TRBJ1-2; a possible D gene is TRBD1 (5 bases). Trimming cost V 1 base and J 6 bases, with 20 bases left between them. Germline V lookup: CDR1 KGHDR, CDR2 SFDVKD. This CDR3 is built from 17 residues. CDR3 DNA sequence: TGTGCCACCAGTGATTTTGGGGACTATCGGGGGGGGAATGGCTACACCTTC. Its translation is CATSDFGDYRGGNGYTF.

V gene TRBV3-1 (or the pseudogene TRBV3-2) combines with J gene TRBJ2-4; D remains ambiguous. CDR1 is LGHDT, CDR2 YNNKEL, per germline (reference sequence). V lost 0 bases and J 8 bases, leaving 14 bases between the germline ends. The CDR3 consists of 15 residues. The CDR3 loop is CASSQDTARWDIQYF. Written as DNA, the CDR3 is TGTGCCAGCAGCCAAGATACAGCCCGGTGGGACATTCAGTACTTC.

The gene calls are TRBV21-1 and TRBJ1-4. TRBV21-1 is tagged as a pseudogene. The CDR3 covers 14 residues. The CDR3 DNA sequence: TGTGCCAGTCTCCCCGGGACGGTTAATGAAAAACTGTTTTTT. It translates to CASLPGTVNEKLFF.

J is TRBJ1-6 and V is TRBV6-6; TRBD1 is a possible D gene (5 bases). Germline V CDR1 and CDR2: MNHNY, SVGAGI (reference sequence). CDR3 length: 13 residues. V was cut by 6 bases and J by 7 bases, with 10 bases left in between. The CDR3 region has the DNA TGTGCCAGCAGGCAGACAGACAATTCACCCCTCCACTTT. It translates to CASRQTDNSPLHF.

The sample holds one count of this clone. CDR3 amino acids: CASSPGDQSSYEQYV. The CDR3 bases are TGCGCCAGCAGCCCAGGGGACCAGAGCTCCTACGAGCAGTACGTC. The rearrangement joins TRBV4-1 to TRBJ2-7; D is possibly TRBD1 (6 bases). The germline CDR1 and CDR2 sequences are MGHRA and YSYEKL. The CDR3 is made up of 15 amino acids. The V and J ends lost 4 bases and 0 bases respectively, with 13 bases between them.

CDR3 loop: CASSLSPGGSSYEQYV. DNA of the CDR3: TGCGCCAGCAGTCTTTCCCCGGGGGGGAGCTCCTACGAGCAGTACGTC. V gene TRBV5-1 combines with J gene TRBJ2-7, with 8 bases matching TRBD2. V trimming: 5 bases; J trimming: 0 bases; junction bases outside the gene matches: 10. This CDR3 comprises 16 residues. Per germline, CDR1 SGHRS and CDR2 YFSETQ.

This clone is a singleton in its sample. DNA of the CDR3: TGTGCCAGCAGCTTATATAACAGACAAGAGACCCAGTACTTC. Amino acid sequence: CASSLYNRQETQYF. V is TRBV11-2 and J is TRBJ2-5; D call uncertain. Trimming stripped 2 bases from V and 2 bases from J, with 9 bases between. The CDR3 covers 14 residues. Germline V gene data show CDR1 as SGHAT and CDR2 as FQNNGV.

J is TRBJ1-5 and V is TRBV11-2, with TRBD1 matching 8 bases. CDR3 size: 14 residues. Trimming removed 2 bases from V and 7 bases from J; junction bases left unmatched: 4. From germline, CDR1 is SGHAT and CDR2 FQNNGV. In DNA form, the CDR3 reads TGTGCCAGCAGCTTAAGGCCAGGGGGCCAGCCCCAGCATTTT. This sequence encodes CASSLRPGGQPQHF.

The V call is TRBV3-1 (or the pseudogene TRBV3-2), the J call TRBJ1-2, with TRBD1 matching over 7 bases. V shed 4 bases, J shed 6 bases, and the junction held 11 bases outside the gene matches. This CDR3 is built from 15 residues. Germline V lookup: CDR1 LGHDT, CDR2 YNNKEL (reference sequence). The CDR3 region is CASSRDYRGVNGYTF. The CDR3 DNA follows: TGTGCCAGCAGCCGGGACTACAGGGGCGTTAATGGCTACACCTTC.

The chain has TRBV12-3 or TRBV12-4 and TRBJ2-3, with D perhaps TRBD2 (6 bases). The V and J ends lost 6 bases and 2 bases respectively, with 9 bases between them. CDR3 length: 13 amino acids. The CDR3 DNA reads as TGTGCCAGCAGGGAGCGGGTCACAGATACGCAGTATTTT. It is translated as CASRERVTDTQYF.

This clone has a handful of counts. The rearrangement joins TRBV5-1 to TRBJ1-2; 7 bases align to TRBD1. The V gene's germline CDR1 is SGHRS and CDR2 YFSETQ. The CDR3 totals 14 residues. V was pared by 4 bases and J by 9 bases, with 12 bases of the junction left unmatched. In DNA form, the CDR3 reads TGCGCCAGCAGCGGAACGGTCGGGACAGAGAGCTACACCTTC. This gives the protein CASSGTVGTESYTF. Complete variable domain (other parts from reference TRBV5-1 and TRBJ1-2): KAGVTQTPRYLIKTRGQQVTLSCSPISGHRSVSWYQQTPGQGLQFLFEYFSETQRNKGNFPGRFSGRQFSNSRSEMNVSTLELGDSALYLCASSGTVGTESYTFGSGTRLTVV.

The V call is TRBV19, the J call TRBJ1-5, with D uncertain. Germline CDR1 LNHDA, CDR2 SQIVND (reference sequence). The CDR3 has 16 amino acids. Trimming took 0 bases from V and 1 from J, leaving 10 bases between them. The CDR3, as DNA: TGTGCCAGTAGTATAGAAGGCTACGCAAGCAATCAGCCCCAGCATTTT. Translating gives CASSIEGYASNQPQHF. The entire variable domain, with the rest obtained from reference TRBV19 and TRBJ1-5, is as follows: DGGITQSPKYLFRKEGQNVTLSCEQNLNHDAMYWYRQDPGQGLRLIYYSQIVNDFQKGDIAEGYSVSREKKESFPLTVTSAQKNPTAFYLCASSIEGYASNQPQHFGDGTRLSIL.

The gene calls are TRBV6-2 or TRBV6-3 and TRBJ1-1; D possibly corresponds to TRBD1 (6 bases). This CDR3 has 14 residues. The V gene lost 5 bases and the J gene lost 1 base, with 11 bases spanning the gap. Germline V lookup: CDR1 MNHEY, CDR2 SVGEGT. CDR3 amino acids: CASSAQGKNTEAFF. The CDR3, as DNA: TGTGCCAGCAGTGCCCAGGGGAAGAACACTGAAGCTTTCTTT.

CDR3 sequence: CASSPQLRQGSYNEQFF. CDR3 nucleotide sequence: TGTGCCAGCTCACCACAGCTTAGACAGGGGTCCTACAATGAGCAGTTCTTC. The rearrangement joins TRBV18 to TRBJ2-1; the match to TRBD1 covers 8 bases. CDR3 length: 17 amino acids. J gave up 1 base and V 1 base, and 6 bases lay outside the gene matches. Germline CDR1 and CDR2: KGHSH and LQKENI.

CDR3 sequence: CASSTFAGESNEQFF. The CDR3 DNA sequence: TGCGCCAGCAGCACCTTTGCGGGGGAGAGTAATGAGCAGTTCTTC. The rearrangement links TRBV4-1 to TRBJ2-1, with 7 bases matching TRBD2. The V gene's germline CDR1 is MGHRA and CDR2 YSYEKL. The CDR3 extends over 15 amino acids. Losses at the gene ends were 5 bases for V and 7 bases for J; bases not matched to a gene: 11.

V and J are TRBV9 and TRBJ1-6; TRBD1 is a possible D gene (5 bases). V lost 7 bases to trimming and J lost 1 base, with 15 bases between them. The germline CDR1 and CDR2 sequences are SGDLS and YYNGEE. The CDR3 sequence is 16 residues long. CDR3 region: CASSTSGGSYNSPLHF. The CDR3 region has the DNA TGTGCCAGCTCAACATCCGGGGGATCCTATAATTCACCCCTCCACTTT.

The chain is built from TRBV7-2 and TRBJ2-5; possibly TRBD1 for D (6 bases). The ends were cut back, 1 base at V and 3 bases at J, with 9 bases in the middle. CDR1 SGHTA and CDR2 FQGNSA come from the germline V gene. The length of the CDR3 is 14 residues. CDR3 DNA: TGTGCCAGCAGCTTAGGGGGGCCCAAAGAGACCCAGTACTTC. Translating it yields CASSLGGPKETQYF.

The J gene is TRBJ1-2, the V gene TRBV24-1; 7 bases match TRBD1. After removal of 3 bases from V and 0 bases from J, the junction contained 3 bases not matched to a gene. There are 15 residues in the CDR3. Germline CDR1 reads KGHDR; CDR2 reads SFDVKD. This chain's CDR3 is CATSDPGGANYGYTF. For the CDR3, the DNA is TGTGCCACCAGTGATCCAGGGGGAGCTAACTATGGCTACACCTTC.

The V and J genes are TRBV7-2 and TRBJ2-5; D not certain. The ends were cut back, 5 bases at V and 5 bases at J, with 9 bases in the middle. Germline V gives CDR1 SGHTA, CDR2 FQGNSA. The CDR3 extends over 12 amino acids. The CDR3 nucleotides read TGTGCCAGCAGCGGGCCGTGGGAGACCCAGTACTTC. Its protein product is CASSGPWETQYF. The variable domain in full, completed from reference TRBV7-2 and TRBJ2-5, reads GAGVSQSPSNKVTEKGKDVELRCDPISGHTALYWYRQSLGQGLEFLIYFQGNSAPDKSGLPSDRFSAERTGGSVSTLTIQRTQQEDSAVYLCASSGPWETQYFGPGTRLLVL.

The chain recombines TRBV5-1 with TRBJ2-7; D uncertain. V was shortened by 0 bases and J by 2 bases, with 12 bases between the two germline ends. Germline lookup yields CDR1 SGHRS and CDR2 YFSETQ. The CDR3 has 15 amino acids. The DNA for the CDR3 is TGCGCCAGCAGCTTGGCCGTCGGCCCTCCCTACGAGCAGTACGTC. This gives the protein CASSLAVGPPYEQYV.

The gene calls are TRBV27 and TRBJ1-5; D is unresolved. This CDR3 comprises 13 residues. The V gene lost 4 bases and the J gene lost 0 bases, with 4 bases spanning the gap. Germline V gene sequence: CDR1 MNHEY, CDR2 SMNVEV (reference sequence). CDR3 loop: CASSSYSNQPQHF. The CDR3 bases are TGTGCCAGCAGTTCATATAGCAATCAGCCCCAGCATTTT.

The chain employs TRBV11-2 and TRBJ2-3; D could derive from TRBD1 or TRBD2 (7 bases each). The CDR3 sequence is 12 residues long. V was trimmed by 5 bases and J by 7 bases, leaving 10 bases between them. Germline CDR1 is SGHAT and CDR2 is FQNNGV. CDR3 amino acids: CASSQGGNTQYF. As DNA, the CDR3 is TGTGCCAGCAGCCAGGGGGGGAATACGCAGTATTTT.

The chain is built from TRBV5-1 and TRBJ1-5, with D maybe TRBD1 (5 bases). V lost 0 bases, J lost 4 bases, and 8 bases lay in between. The CDR3 is 14 amino acids. Germline CDR1 reads SGHRS; CDR2 reads YFSETQ. CDR3 residues: CASSLDGGNQPQHF. The CDR3 DNA reads as TGCGCCAGCAGCTTGGATGGGGGGAATCAGCCCCAGCATTTT. Supplemented by reference TRBV5-1 and TRBJ1-5, the full variable domain reads KAGVTQTPRYLIKTRGQQVTLSCSPISGHRSVSWYQQTPGQGLQFLFEYFSETQRNKGNFPGRFSGRQFSNSRSEMNVSTLELGDSALYLCASSLDGGNQPQHFGDGTRLSIL.

V usage is TRBV19 and J usage is TRBJ2-1; D may be TRBD2 (7 bases). This CDR3 comprises 15 residues. Germline assignment: CDR1 LNHDA and CDR2 SQIVND (reference sequence). Trimming took off 7 bases at V and 7 bases at J, with 20 bases between the two ends. The CDR3 nucleotides are TGTGCCAGTACTCGGCAAGGGGGGGGCTGGAATGAGCAGTTCTTC. It specifies CASTRQGGGWNEQFF.

This clone was counted a few times. This chain uses TRBV6-1 with TRBJ2-2; D not resolved. The CDR3 totals 13 residues. Germline CDR1 MNHNS, CDR2 SASEGT. V was pared by 2 bases and J by 5 bases, with 6 bases between. The CDR3 loop reads CASSEFRTGELFF. In nucleotides, the CDR3 is TGTGCCAGCAGTGAATTTAGGACCGGGGAGCTGTTTTTT.

The chain joins TRBV18 to TRBJ2-7; D gene ambiguous. This CDR3 is 13 amino acids long. Trimming removed 2 bases from V and 3 bases from J, with 8 bases in between. Germline CDR1 is KGHSH and CDR2 is LQKENI. CDR3 protein: CASSPFGLYEQYV. CDR3 nucleotide sequence: TGTGCCAGCTCACCATTCGGGCTCTACGAGCAGTACGTC.

In nucleotides, the CDR3 is TGCGCCAGCAGGGAGGACAGGCCGTCACCCCTCCACTTT. Protein: CASREDRPSPLHF. The chain couples TRBV5-1 to TRBJ1-6, with TRBD1 identical over 7 bases. Trimming took 5 bases from V and 10 from J; bases not matched to a gene: 6. CDR3 size: 13 residues. Germline loops: CDR1 SGHRS, CDR2 YFSETQ.

The genes are TRBV9 and TRBJ2-2; D assignment may be TRBD1 or TRBD2 (8 bases each). Trimming removed 3 bases at V and 1 base at J, with 13 bases between. This CDR3 comprises 16 residues. The germline gives CDR1 SGDLS, CDR2 YYNGEE. The CDR3 region is CASSAGGTGNTGELFF. The DNA of the CDR3 is TGTGCCAGCAGCGCGGGGGGGACAGGGAACACCGGGGAGCTGTTTTTT. The full variable domain, with the rest looked up from reference TRBV9 and TRBJ2-2, is DSGVTQTPKHLITATGQRVTLRCSPRSGDLSVYWYQQSLDQGLQFLIQYYNGEERAKGNILERFSAQQFPDLHSELNLSSLELGDSALYFCASSAGGTGNTGELFFGEGSRLTVL.

The chain joins TRBV29-1 to TRBJ1-2, with D perhaps matching TRBD1 (5 bases). The germline gives CDR1 SQVTM, CDR2 ANQGSEA. The length of the CDR3 is 12 residues. V was trimmed by 3 bases and J by 4 bases, leaving 9 bases between them. The CDR3 is CSVDRVGYGYTF. CDR3 sequence (DNA): TGCAGCGTTGACAGGGTTGGCTATGGCTACACCTTC.

The rearrangement joins TRBV19 to TRBJ1-3; D gene uncertain. Deletions cut 0 bases from V and 2 bases from J, with 14 bases between. Germline CDR1 LNHDA, CDR2 SQIVND (reference sequence). CDR3 size: 17 residues. CDR3 coding DNA: TGTGCCAGTAGTATAGATCGGGCGGAACGGGCTGGAAACACCATATATTTT. Its protein is CASSIDRAERAGNTIYF.